Below, one TCR beta chain is given with its context. The target antigen is unknown. This sample was taken from a study of CD8+CD57+ T cells in acquired aplastic anemia. Across the whole study: Isolated CD4+ and CD8+ cells, once sorted, yielded DNA averaging roughly 3.4 ug. Study outcomes and limitations: There were some 27 CD8+ CDR3 sequences that occurred in both patients and controls.

The CDR3 spans 15 residues. V was pared by 6 bases and J by 4 bases, with 19 bases between. Germline V gene sequence: CDR1 SGHDT, CDR2 YYEEEE. The study profiled TCR beta VDJ and CDR3 using genomic DNA as template. TCRdb recomputed calls from the reads with MiXCR, one row per CDR3 protein. Of about 110,000 distinct CDR3 sequences in the sample, around 50% were seen once. The sequence was obtained from a human donor in good health, serving as a control. The source material was sorted CD4+, CD8+, or CD8+CD57+ T cells (not recorded which) from PBMCs. The V gene is TRBV5-6, the J gene TRBJ1-2; D is unclear. The CDR3 DNA follows: TGTGCCAGCACCTCAGGCAGGTTCCTTTCCTATGGCTACACCTTC. Encoded protein: CASTSGRFLSYGYTF. Full variable domain (remainder filled in from reference TRBV5-6 and TRBJ1-2): DAGVTQSPTHLIKTRGQQVTLRCSPKSGHDTVSWYQQALGQGPQFIFQYYEEEERQRGNFPDRFSGHQFPNYSSELNVNALLLGDSALYLCASTSGRFLSYGYTFGSGTRLTVV.